These 5 T cell receptor beta chains share one sample of origin, sequenced in a study of technical replicates of blood from a handful of donors. Method: immunoSEQ multiplex PCR; TCRdb's copy keeps in-frame clones and lacks some. The repertoire holds tens of thousands of clones, with around nine tenths as singletons. Sequencing was performed on PBMCs. These receptor sequences come from a human donor in good health. Some clones in this sample may be carry-over from other donors' samples.

This rearrangement joins TRBV5-1 to TRBJ2-7; possibly TRBD1 for D (6 bases). CDR1 is SGHRS, CDR2 YFSETQ, per germline. The ends were cut back, 0 bases at V and 1 base at J, with 8 bases in the middle. CDR3 length: 14 residues. DNA of the CDR3: TGCGCCAGCAGCTTGGGGGACATATCCTACGAGCAGTACTTC. Its protein is CASSLGDISYEQYF.

This rearrangement joins TRBV11-2 to TRBJ2-7, with a tentative D call TRBD1 (5 bases). Looked up from germline, CDR1 is SGHAT and CDR2 is FQNNGV. The CDR3 has 15 amino acids. Trimming left V 5 bases short and J 2 bases short, with 16 bases between. CDR3 bases: TGTGCCAGCAGCCCAGGACAATCCCTGACCTACGAGCAGTACTTC. It specifies CASSPGQSLTYEQYF.

The rearrangement uses TRBV7-2 and TRBJ2-2; 11 nucleotides align to TRBD2. Germline lookup yields CDR1 SGHTA and CDR2 FQGNSA. The V gene end was trimmed by 6 bases and the J gene end by 5 bases; junction bases not matched to a gene: 11. The CDR3 loop spans 17 amino acids. For the CDR3, the DNA is TGTGCCAGCAGTTTCTTGGGGTCTAGCGGGGGGACCGGGGAGCTGTTTTTT. It yields the protein CASSFLGSSGGTGELFF.

The CDR3 DNA is TGTGCCAGCAGCTTAACTGGAGGGGACGGCTACACCTTC. Translating it yields CASSLTGGDGYTF. The chain links TRBV7-3 to TRBJ1-2; tentatively, D is TRBD1 (5 bases). The CDR3 runs 13 residues. The germline CDR1 and CDR2 sequences are SGHTA and FQGTGA. The V and J ends lost 0 bases and 8 bases respectively, with 10 bases between them. Full variable domain (outside the CDR3, taken from reference TRBV7-3 and TRBJ1-2): GAGVSQTPSNKVTEKGKYVELRCDPISGHTALYWYRQSLGQGPEFLIYFQGTGAADDSGLPNDRFFAVRPEGSVSTLKIQRTERGDSAVYLCASSLTGGDGYTFGSGTRLTVV.

J is TRBJ1-6 and V is TRBV5-6; D is uncertain. Between the trimmed V and J ends, which lost 1 base and 7 bases, there was a span of 12 bases. This CDR3 comprises 15 residues. Germline assignment: CDR1 SGHDT and CDR2 YYEEEE. This chain's CDR3 is CASSLRGSVNSPLHF. Written as DNA, the CDR3 is TGTGCCAGCAGCTTGCGCGGCAGCGTAAATTCACCCCTCCACTTT.